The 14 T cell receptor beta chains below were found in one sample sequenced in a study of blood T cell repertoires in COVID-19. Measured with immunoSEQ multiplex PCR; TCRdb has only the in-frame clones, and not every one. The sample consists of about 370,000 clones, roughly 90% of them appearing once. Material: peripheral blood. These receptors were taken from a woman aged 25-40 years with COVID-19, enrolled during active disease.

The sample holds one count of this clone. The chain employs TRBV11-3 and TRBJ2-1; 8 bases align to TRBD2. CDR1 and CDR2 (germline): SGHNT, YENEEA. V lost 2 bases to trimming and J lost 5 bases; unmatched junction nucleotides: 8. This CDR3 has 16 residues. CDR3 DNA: TGTGCCAGCAGCTTAAGAAGCGGGAGTGTCAACAATGAGCAGTTCTTC. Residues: CASSLRSGSVNNEQFF.

The DNA of the CDR3 is TGTGCCAGCAGCAAGACAGGGATGAACACTGAAGCTTTCTTT. It codes for CASSKTGMNTEAFF. The V and J genes are TRBV11-2 and TRBJ1-1, with 7 bases identical to TRBD1. Losses at the gene ends were 5 bases for V and 0 bases for J; bases not matched to a gene: 3. CDR1 SGHAT and CDR2 FQNNGV come from the germline V gene. The CDR3 loop spans 14 amino acids. The full variable domain, rest sourced from reference TRBV11-2 and TRBJ1-1, is EAGVAQSPRYKIIEKRQSVAFWCNPISGHATLYWYQQILGQGPKLLIQFQNNGVVDDSQLPKDRFSAERLKGVDSTLKIQPAKLEDSAVYLCASSKTGMNTEAFFGQGTRLTVV.

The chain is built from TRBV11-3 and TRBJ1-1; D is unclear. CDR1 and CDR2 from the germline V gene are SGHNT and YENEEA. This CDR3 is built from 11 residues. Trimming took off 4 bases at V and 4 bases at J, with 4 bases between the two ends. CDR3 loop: CASSSFTEAFF. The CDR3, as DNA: TGTGCCAGCAGCTCGTTCACTGAAGCTTTCTTT.

The CDR3 loop reads CASSPGTARGYEQYF. Here the CDR3 DNA reads TGTGCCAGCTCACCAGGGACGGCCAGGGGCTACGAGCAGTACTTC. The rearrangement uses TRBV18 and TRBJ2-7; TRBD1 is a possible D gene (6 bases). Per the germline V gene, CDR1 is KGHSH and CDR2 is LQKENI. The CDR3 runs 15 residues. Trimming stripped 2 bases from V and 3 bases from J, with 14 bases between.

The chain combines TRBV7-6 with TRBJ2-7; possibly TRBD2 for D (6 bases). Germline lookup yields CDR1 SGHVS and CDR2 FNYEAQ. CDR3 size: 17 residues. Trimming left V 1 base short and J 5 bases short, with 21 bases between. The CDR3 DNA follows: TGTGCCAGCAGCTTAGAGAGGGCGGGGCCTCGCACCCACGAGCAGTACTTC. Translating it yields CASSLERAGPRTHEQYF.

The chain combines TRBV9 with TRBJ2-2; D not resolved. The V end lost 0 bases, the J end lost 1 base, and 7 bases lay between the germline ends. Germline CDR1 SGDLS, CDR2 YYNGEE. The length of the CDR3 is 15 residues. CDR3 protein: CASSVVAGNTGELFF. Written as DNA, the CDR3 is TGTGCCAGCAGCGTAGTGGCAGGGAACACCGGGGAGCTGTTTTTT.

The CDR3 DNA sequence: TGTGCCAGCAGCCCCAGGGGGGCGGATCAGCCCCAGCATTTT. Amino acid sequence: CASSPRGADQPQHF. The rearrangement uses TRBV7-9 and TRBJ1-5, with 7 bases that match TRBD1. CDR1 is SEHNR, CDR2 FQNEAQ, per germline (reference sequence). V lost 5 bases to trimming and J lost 5 bases; unmatched junction nucleotides: 6. This CDR3 region has 14 residues.

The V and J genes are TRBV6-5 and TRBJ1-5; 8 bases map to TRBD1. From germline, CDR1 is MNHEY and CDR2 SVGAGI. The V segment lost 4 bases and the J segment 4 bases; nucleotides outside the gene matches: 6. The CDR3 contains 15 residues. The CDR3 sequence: CASSSQGAGNQPQHF. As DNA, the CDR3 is TGTGCCAGCAGTTCTCAGGGGGCAGGGAATCAGCCCCAGCATTTT.

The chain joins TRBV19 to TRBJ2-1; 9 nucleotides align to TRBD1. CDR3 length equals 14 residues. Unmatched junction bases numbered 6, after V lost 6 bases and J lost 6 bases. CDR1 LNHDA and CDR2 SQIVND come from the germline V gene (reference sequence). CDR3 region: CASRTGQGSNEQFF. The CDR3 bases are TGTGCCAGTAGGACGGGACAGGGAAGCAATGAGCAGTTCTTC.

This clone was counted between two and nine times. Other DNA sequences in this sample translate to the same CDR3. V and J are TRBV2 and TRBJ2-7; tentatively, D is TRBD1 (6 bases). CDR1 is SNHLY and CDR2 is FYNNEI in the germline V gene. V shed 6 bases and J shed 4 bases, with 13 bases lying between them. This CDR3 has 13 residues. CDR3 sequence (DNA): TGTGCCAGCAGCGAACGGACAGTTTACGAGCAGTACTTC. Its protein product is CASSERTVYEQYF. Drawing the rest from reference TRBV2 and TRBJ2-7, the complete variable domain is EPEVTQTPSHQVTQMGQEVILRCVPISNHLYFYWYRQILGQKVEFLVSFYNNEISEKSEIFDDQFSVERPDGSNFTLKIRSTKLEDSAMYFCASSERTVYEQYFGPGTRLTVT.

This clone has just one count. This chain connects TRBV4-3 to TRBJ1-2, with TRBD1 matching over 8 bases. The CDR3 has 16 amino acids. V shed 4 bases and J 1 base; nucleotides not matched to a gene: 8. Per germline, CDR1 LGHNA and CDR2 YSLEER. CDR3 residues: CASSPIRQGNNYGYTF. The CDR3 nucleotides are TGCGCCAGCAGCCCAATTAGACAGGGGAATAACTATGGCTACACCTTC.

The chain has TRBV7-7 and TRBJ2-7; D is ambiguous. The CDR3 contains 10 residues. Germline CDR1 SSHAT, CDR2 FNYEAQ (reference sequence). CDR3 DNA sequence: TGCGCGTCGCCGCCCTACGAGCAGTACGTC. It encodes CASPPYEQYV.

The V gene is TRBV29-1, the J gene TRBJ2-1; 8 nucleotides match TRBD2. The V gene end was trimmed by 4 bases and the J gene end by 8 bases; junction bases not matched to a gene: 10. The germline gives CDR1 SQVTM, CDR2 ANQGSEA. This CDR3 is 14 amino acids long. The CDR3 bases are TGCAGCGTTGGGAGTAGCGGGAAACGAGATGAGCAGTTCTTC. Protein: CSVGSSGKRDEQFF.

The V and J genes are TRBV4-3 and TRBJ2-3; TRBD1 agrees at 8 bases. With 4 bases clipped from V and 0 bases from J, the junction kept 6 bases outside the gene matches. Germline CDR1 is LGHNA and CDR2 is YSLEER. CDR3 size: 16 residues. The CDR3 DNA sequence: TGCGCCAGCAGCCGACGACGACAGGGGAGCACAGATACGCAGTATTTT. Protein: CASSRRRQGSTDTQYF.